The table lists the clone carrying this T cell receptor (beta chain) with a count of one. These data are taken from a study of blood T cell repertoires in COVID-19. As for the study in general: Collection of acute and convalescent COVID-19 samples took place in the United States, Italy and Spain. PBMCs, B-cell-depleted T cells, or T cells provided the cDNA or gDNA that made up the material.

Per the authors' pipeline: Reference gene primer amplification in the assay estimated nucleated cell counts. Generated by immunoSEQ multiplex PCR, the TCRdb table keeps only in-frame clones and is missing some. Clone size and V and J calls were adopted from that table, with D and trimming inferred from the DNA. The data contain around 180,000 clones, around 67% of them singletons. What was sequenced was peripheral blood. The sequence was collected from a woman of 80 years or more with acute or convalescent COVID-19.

The CDR3 here is CASRKDRGYGYTF. The CDR3 DNA reads TGTGCCAGCAGAAAGGACAGGGGCTATGGCTACACCTTC. This chain uses TRBV6-5 with TRBJ1-2; 9 bases line up with TRBD1. The CDR3 is 13 amino acids. After removal of 6 bases from V and 4 bases from J, the junction contained 3 bases not matched to a gene. Germline CDR1 MNHEY, CDR2 SVGAGI.